Below, one T cell receptor beta chain is given with its context. Its antigen is undetermined. TCRdb re-derived calls from the RT-PCR reads in MiXCR, one entry per CDR3 protein. Altogether hundreds of thousands of distinct CDR3 sequences are present, approximately 10% being singletons, with the ten largest covering approximately 12%. These data come from a study of response to subunit inactivated influenza vaccine. General study results and limits: After each seasonal influenza vaccination, few new T cells are recruited, the authors suggested.

The V end was cut by 8 bases, the J end by 2 bases, with 12 bases between. CDR3 length equals 14 residues. Germline CDR1 and CDR2: LGHDT and YNNKEL (reference sequence). This TCR came from a man aged 45-65 years who received an inactivated influenza vaccine. This rearrangement joins TRBV3-1 to TRBJ2-2; D perhaps matches TRBD2 (5 bases). The sequences come from PBMCs from blood, collected roughly 46 days after vaccination. The CDR3 spells CASAHGENTGELFF. The CDR3 bases are TGTGCCAGCGCCCACGGGGAAAACACCGGGGAGCTGTTTTTT.